Below are 8 T cell receptor beta chains sequenced from a single sample in a study of human T cells and chemical hapten exposure. TCRdb re-analysed the RACE reads in MiXCR, keeping a single row per CDR3 protein. The sample holds 35,000 to 45,000 distinct CDR3 sequences; around 12% are singletons and the top ten take under 7.5%. Specified time point: pre-sensitization, week 0. Treatment of the sample: therapeutic diphenylcyclopropenone sensitization with weekly scalp DPC. The source material was whole blood, sampled in connection with sensitization to the hapten diphenylcyclopropenone (DPC). Every receptor here comes from a woman aged 25 to 45 with alopecia areata. Some clones in this sample may be carry-over from other donors' samples.

The sample holds a few counts of this clonotype. The chain has TRBV7-9 and TRBJ2-7, with D perhaps TRBD2 (5 bases). The CDR3 is 15 amino acids. Trimming cost V 0 bases and J 0 bases, with 9 bases left between them. Per germline, CDR1 SEHNR and CDR2 FQNEAQ (reference sequence). CDR3 nucleotide sequence: TGTGCCAGCAGCTTAGCCGCGGGTAGCTCCTACGAGCAGTACTTC. Encoded protein: CASSLAAGSSYEQYF.

The table lists this clonotype with many counts. The V gene is TRBV6-6, the J gene TRBJ2-1; D not resolved. The CDR3 has 13 residues. Trimming pared 7 bases from V and 8 bases from J, leaving 15 bases between. Germline V lookup: CDR1 MNHNY, CDR2 SVGAGI (reference sequence). The chain's CDR3 is CASTSIVSYEQFF. CDR3 coding DNA: TGTGCCAGCACCTCCATCGTAAGTTATGAGCAGTTCTTC.

The J gene is TRBJ2-3, the V gene TRBV11-2; D remains ambiguous. V lost 0 bases, J lost 1 base, and 11 bases lay in between. Per germline, CDR1 SGHAT and CDR2 FQNNGV. The CDR3 sequence is 16 residues long. DNA for the CDR3: TGTGCCAGCAGCTTAGAAGAATTGTATGGCACAGATACGCAGTATTTT. Translated, it gives CASSLEELYGTDTQYF. The entire variable domain, with the rest obtained from reference TRBV11-2 and TRBJ2-3, is as follows: EAGVAQSPRYKIIEKRQSVAFWCNPISGHATLYWYQQILGQGPKLLIQFQNNGVVDDSQLPKDRFSAERLKGVDSTLKIQPAKLEDSAVYLCASSLEELYGTDTQYFGPGTRLTVL.

This clonotype was seen many times. This chain joins TRBV4-3 and TRBJ1-4; no clear D gene. CDR3 length: 16 amino acids. In germline, CDR1 is LGHNA, CDR2 YSLEER. Deletions cut 0 bases from V and 4 bases from J, with 12 bases between. The CDR3, as DNA: TGCGCCAGCAGCCAAGATCGGAGAAACAATAATGAAAAACTGTTTTTT. It translates to CASSQDRRNNNEKLFF.

This clonotype occurred many times. The V and J genes are TRBV6-5 and TRBJ1-6; weak D call: TRBD1 (5 bases). Trimming pared 4 bases from V and 10 bases from J, leaving 14 bases between. Germline CDR1 is MNHEY and CDR2 is SVGAGI. The CDR3 runs 14 residues. The DNA for the CDR3 is TGTGCCAGCAGTTTGGGGCAGGGATCCTCACCCCTCCACTTT. Protein: CASSLGQGSSPLHF.

This clonotype has a count of ten or more. The chain joins TRBV19 to TRBJ2-1, with 8 bases lining up with TRBD1. The germline CDR1 and CDR2 sequences are LNHDA and SQIVND (reference sequence). The CDR3 is made up of 22 amino acids. Germline trimming cut 0 bases from V and 1 base from J; bases unmatched to any gene: 20. The CDR3, as DNA: TGTGCCAGTAGTATAGATCCTTGGATACAGGGGGTCGAAGATCTGTCCTACAATGAGCAGTTCTTC. Translated, it gives CASSIDPWIQGVEDLSYNEQFF.

V is TRBV24-1 and J is TRBJ2-1; TRBD1 agrees at 8 bases. In germline, CDR1 is KGHDR, CDR2 SFDVKD. After removal of 2 bases from V and 0 bases from J, the junction contained 2 bases not matched to a gene. This CDR3 has 16 residues. CDR3 sequence reads: CATSDSDRVSYNEQFF. The CDR3 DNA reads TGTGCCACCAGTGATTCGGACAGGGTCTCCTACAATGAGCAGTTCTTC.

In its sample, this clonotype was seen many times. V is TRBV19 and J is TRBJ2-1, with TRBD1 as a possible D gene (5 bases). Germline V gives CDR1 LNHDA, CDR2 SQIVND (reference sequence). The CDR3 runs to 15 residues. V dropped 1 base and J dropped 8 bases, with 15 bases sitting between them. The CDR3 coding sequence is TGTGCCAGTAGTATAGTCCCCGCCAGGGTGTATGAGCAGTTCTTC. Translating it yields CASSIVPARVYEQFF.